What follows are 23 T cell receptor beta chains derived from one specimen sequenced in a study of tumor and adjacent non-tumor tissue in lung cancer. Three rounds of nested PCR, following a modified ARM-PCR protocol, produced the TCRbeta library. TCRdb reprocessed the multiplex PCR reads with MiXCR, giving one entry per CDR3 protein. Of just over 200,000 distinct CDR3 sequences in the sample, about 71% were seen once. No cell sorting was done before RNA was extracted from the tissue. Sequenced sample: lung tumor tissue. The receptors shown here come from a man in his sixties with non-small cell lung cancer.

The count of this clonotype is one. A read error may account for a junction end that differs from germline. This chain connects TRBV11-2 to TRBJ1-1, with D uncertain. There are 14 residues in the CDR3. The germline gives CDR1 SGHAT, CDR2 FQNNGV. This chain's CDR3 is CANSFAVGLSEAFF. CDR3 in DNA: TGTGCCAACAGCTTTGCGGTAGGACTTAGCGAAGCTTTCTTT.

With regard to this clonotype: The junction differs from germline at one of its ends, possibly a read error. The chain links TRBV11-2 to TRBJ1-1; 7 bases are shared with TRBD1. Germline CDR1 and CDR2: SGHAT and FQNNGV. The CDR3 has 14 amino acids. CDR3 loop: CANSLTGRGTEAFF. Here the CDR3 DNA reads TGTGCCAACAGTTTGACAGGGAGAGGGACTGAAGCATTCTTT.

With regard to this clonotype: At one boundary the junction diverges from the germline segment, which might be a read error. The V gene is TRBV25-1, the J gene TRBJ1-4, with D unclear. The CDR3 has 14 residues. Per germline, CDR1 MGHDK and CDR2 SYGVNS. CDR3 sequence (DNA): TGTGCTAGCAGTGGGTACAGTGCCGGCGAAAAACTGTTTTTT. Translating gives CASSGYSAGEKLFF. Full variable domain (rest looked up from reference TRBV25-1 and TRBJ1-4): EADIYQTPRYLVIGTGKKITLECSQTMGHDKMYWYQQDPGMELHLIHYSYGVNSTEKGDLSSESTVSRIRTEHFPLTLESARPSHTSQYLCASSGYSAGEKLFFGSGTQLSVL.

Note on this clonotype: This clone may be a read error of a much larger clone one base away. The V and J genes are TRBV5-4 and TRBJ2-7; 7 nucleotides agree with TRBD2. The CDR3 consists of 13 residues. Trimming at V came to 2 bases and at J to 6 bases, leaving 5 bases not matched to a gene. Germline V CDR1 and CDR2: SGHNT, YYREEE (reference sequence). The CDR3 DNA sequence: TGTGCCAGCAGCTTATGCGGGGGTAGCGAGCAGTACTTC. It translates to CASSLCGGSEQYF.

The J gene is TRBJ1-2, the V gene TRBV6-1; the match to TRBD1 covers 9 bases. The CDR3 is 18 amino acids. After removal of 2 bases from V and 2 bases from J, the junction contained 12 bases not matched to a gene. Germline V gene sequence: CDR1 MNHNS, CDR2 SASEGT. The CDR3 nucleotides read TGTGCCAGCAGTGAAACAGGGGGCTTGTCGCCTTCGAACTATGGCTACACCTTC. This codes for CASSETGGLSPSNYGYTF.

The CDR3 region is CSVEVNGANTEAFF. The DNA for the CDR3 is TGCAGCGTTGAGGTCAACGGGGCGAACACTGAAGCTTTCTTT. This chain joins TRBV29-1 and TRBJ1-1; D is possibly TRBD1 (5 bases). V lost 3 bases and J 1 base, leaving 12 bases between the germline ends. The germline V gene encodes CDR1 SQVTM and CDR2 ANQGSEA. The CDR3 has 14 residues.

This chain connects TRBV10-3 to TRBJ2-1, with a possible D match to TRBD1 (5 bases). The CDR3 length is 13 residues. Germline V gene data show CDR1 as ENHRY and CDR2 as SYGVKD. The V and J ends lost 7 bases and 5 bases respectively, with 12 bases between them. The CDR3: CAITDSRDNEQFF. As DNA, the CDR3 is TGTGCCATCACCGACAGCCGGGACAATGAGCAGTTCTTC.

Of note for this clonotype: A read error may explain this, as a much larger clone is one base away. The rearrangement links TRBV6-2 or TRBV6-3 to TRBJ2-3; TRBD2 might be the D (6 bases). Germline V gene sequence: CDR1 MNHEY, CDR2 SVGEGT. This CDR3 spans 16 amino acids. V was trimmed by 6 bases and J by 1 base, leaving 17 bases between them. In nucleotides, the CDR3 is TGTGCCAGCAGCGAATGGGGACTTCCGTGCACAGATACGCAGTATTTT. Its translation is CASSEWGLPCTDTQYF.

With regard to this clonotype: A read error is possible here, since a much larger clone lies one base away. CDR3 sequence reads: CASSLSLGGQTYDQYF. Here the CDR3 DNA reads TGCGCCAGCAGTCTTTCCCTAGGGGGTCAAACCTACGATCAGTACTTC. The chain has TRBV5-1 and TRBJ2-7; tentatively, D is TRBD1 (6 bases). Germline CDR1 reads SGHRS; CDR2 reads YFSETQ. This CDR3 is built from 16 residues.

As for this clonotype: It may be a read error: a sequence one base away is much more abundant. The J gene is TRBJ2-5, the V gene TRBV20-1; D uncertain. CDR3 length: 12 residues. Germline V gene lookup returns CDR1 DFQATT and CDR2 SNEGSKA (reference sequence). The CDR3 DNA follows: TGCAATGCTAGAGGCCCAGCAGAGACCCAGTACTTC. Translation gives CNARGPAETQYF.

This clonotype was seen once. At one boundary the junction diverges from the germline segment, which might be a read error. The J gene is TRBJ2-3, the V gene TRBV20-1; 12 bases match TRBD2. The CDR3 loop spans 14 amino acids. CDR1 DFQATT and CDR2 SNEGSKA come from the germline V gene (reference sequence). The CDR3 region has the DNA TGCCGTGCTCTAGCGGGGGGGCACACAGATACGCTGTATTTT. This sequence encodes CRALAGGHTDTLYF.

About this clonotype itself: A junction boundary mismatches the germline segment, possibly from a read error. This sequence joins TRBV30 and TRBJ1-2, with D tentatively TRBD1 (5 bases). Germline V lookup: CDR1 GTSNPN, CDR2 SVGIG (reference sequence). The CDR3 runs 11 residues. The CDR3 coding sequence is TGTGCCTGGGGTTCAGGGTATGACTACACCTTC. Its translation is CAWGSGYDYTF. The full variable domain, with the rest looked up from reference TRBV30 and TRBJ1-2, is SQTIHQWPATLVQPVGSPLSLECTVEGTSNPNLYWYRQAAGRGLQLLFYSVGIGQISSEVPQNLSASRPQDRQFILSSKKLLLSDSGFYLCAWGSGYDYTFGSGTRLTVV.

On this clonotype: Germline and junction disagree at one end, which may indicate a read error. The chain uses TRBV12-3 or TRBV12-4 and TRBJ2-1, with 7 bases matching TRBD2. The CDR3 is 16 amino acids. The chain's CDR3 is CASSLRAGAPYNELFF. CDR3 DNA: TGTGCCAGCAGTTTACGGGCGGGAGCGCCCTACAATGAGCTGTTCTTC.

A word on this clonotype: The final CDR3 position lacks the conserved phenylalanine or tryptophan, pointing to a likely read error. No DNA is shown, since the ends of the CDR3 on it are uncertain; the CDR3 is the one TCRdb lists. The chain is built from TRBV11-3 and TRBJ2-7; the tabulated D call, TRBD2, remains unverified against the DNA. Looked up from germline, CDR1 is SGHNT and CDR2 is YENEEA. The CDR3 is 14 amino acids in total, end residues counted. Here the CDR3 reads CAGSPGLGAYEHYI.

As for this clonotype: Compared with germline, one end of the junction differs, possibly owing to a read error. The CDR3, as DNA: TGCAGTGCTAGTCTCGGGCGGGGTGGGGTCTACGAGCACTACTTC. Residues: CSASLGRGGVYEHYF. The chain joins TRBV20-1 to TRBJ2-7; tentatively, D is TRBD2 (6 bases). Germline loops: CDR1 DFQATT, CDR2 SNEGSKA (reference sequence). This CDR3 region has 15 residues.

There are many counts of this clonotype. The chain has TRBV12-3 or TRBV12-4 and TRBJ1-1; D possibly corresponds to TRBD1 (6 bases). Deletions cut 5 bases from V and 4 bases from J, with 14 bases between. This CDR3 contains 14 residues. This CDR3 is CASSKGGGSTEAFF. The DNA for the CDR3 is TGTGCCAGCAGTAAAGGGGGAGGGAGCACTGAAGCTTTCTTT.

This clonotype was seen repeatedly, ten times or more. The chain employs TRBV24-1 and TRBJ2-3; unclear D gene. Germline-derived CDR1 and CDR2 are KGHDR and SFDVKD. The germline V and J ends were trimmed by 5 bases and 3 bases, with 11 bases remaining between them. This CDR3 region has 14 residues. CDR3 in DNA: TGTGCCACCAGTGGCATGATTGGGACAGATACGCAGTATTTT. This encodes CATSGMIGTDTQYF.

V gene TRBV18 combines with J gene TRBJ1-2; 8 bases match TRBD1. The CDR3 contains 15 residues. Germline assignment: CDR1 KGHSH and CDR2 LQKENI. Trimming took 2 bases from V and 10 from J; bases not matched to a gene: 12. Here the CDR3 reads CASSPLTGVERVYTF. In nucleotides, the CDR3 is TGTGCCAGCTCACCATTGACAGGGGTTGAGCGCGTCTACACCTTC.

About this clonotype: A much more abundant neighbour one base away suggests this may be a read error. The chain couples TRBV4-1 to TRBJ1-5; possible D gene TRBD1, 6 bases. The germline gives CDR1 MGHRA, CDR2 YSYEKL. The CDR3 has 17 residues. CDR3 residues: CASSQDKQGYSNQPHHF. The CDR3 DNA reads TGCGCCAGCAGCCAAGATAAACAGGGTTATAGCAATCAGCCCCACCATTTT.

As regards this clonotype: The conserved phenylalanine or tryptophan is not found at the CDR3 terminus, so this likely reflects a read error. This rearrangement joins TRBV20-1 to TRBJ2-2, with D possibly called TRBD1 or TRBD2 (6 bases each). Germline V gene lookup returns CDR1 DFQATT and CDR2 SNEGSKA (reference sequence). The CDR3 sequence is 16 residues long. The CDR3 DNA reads TGCAGTGCTAGAGACCTAGGGGGGACGAACACCGGTGAGCTGTTTTAT. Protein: CSARDLGGTNTGELFY.

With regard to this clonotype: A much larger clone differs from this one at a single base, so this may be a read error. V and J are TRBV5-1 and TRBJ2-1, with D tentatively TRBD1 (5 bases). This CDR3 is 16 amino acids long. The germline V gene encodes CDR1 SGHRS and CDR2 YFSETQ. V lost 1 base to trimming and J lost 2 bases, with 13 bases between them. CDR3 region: CASSLSQGSTYNEQFF. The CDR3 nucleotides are TGCGCCAGCAGCTTGTCCCAGGGCAGCACCTACAATGAGCAGTTCTTC.

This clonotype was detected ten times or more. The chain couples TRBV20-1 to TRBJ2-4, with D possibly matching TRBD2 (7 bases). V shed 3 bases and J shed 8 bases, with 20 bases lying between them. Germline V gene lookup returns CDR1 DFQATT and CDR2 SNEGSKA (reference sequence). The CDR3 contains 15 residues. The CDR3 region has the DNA TGCAGTGCTAGTAAACAAGGGGGGGGATCGGACATTCAGTACTTC. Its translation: CSASKQGGGSDIQYF.

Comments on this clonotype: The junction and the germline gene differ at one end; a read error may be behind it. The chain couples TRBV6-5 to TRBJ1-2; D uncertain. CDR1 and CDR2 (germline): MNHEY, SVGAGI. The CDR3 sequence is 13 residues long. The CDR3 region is CASYPSGLYSYTF. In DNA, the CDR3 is TGTGCCAGCTACCCATCAGGCCTCTATAGCTACACCTTC.